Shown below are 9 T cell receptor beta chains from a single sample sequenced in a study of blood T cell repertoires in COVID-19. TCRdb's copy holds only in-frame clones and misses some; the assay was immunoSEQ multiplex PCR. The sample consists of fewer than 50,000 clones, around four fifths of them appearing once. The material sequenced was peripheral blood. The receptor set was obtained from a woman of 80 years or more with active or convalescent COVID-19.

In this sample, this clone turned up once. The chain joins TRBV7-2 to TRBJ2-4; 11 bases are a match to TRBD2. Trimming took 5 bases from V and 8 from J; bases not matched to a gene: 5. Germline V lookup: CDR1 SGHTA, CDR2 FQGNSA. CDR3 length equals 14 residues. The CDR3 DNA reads TGTGCCAGCAGCCCCCGGACTAGCGGGCACATTCAGTACTTC. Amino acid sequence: CASSPRTSGHIQYF.

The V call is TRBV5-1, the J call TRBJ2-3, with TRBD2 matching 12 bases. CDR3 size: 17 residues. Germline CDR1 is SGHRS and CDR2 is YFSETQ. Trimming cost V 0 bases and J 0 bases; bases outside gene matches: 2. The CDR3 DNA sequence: TGCGCCAGCAGCTTGGGACTAGCGGGAGACAGCACAGATACGCAGTATTTT. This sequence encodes CASSLGLAGDSTDTQYF.

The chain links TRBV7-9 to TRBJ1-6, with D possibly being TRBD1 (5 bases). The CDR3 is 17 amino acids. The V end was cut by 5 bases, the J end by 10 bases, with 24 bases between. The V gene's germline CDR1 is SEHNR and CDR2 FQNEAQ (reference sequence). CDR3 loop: CASSPPGRVLGGSPLHF. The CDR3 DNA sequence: TGTGCCAGCAGCCCCCCGGGACGGGTTCTGGGAGGATCACCCCTCCACTTT.

CDR3 protein: CASSVMLRGEQFF. CDR3 DNA sequence: TGTGCCAGCAGCGTAATGCTCCGAGGAGAGCAGTTCTTC. The V gene is TRBV9, the J gene TRBJ2-1; D ambiguous. Germline CDR1 reads SGDLS; CDR2 reads YYNGEE. CDR3 size: 13 residues. Trimming removed 1 base at V and 10 bases at J, with 12 bases between.

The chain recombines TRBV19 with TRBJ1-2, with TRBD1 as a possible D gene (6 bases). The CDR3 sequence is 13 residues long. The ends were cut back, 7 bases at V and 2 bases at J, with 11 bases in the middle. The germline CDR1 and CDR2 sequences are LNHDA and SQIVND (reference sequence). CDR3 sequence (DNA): TGTGCCAGTACCCGGACAGAAAACTATGGCTACACCTTC. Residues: CASTRTENYGYTF.

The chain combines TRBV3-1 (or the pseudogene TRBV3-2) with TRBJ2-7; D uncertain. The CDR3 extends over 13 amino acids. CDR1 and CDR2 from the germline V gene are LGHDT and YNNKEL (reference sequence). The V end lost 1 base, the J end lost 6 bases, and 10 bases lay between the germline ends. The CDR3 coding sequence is TGTGCCAGCAGCCAAGGTTATGCAGGCGAGCAGTACTTC. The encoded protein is CASSQGYAGEQYF.

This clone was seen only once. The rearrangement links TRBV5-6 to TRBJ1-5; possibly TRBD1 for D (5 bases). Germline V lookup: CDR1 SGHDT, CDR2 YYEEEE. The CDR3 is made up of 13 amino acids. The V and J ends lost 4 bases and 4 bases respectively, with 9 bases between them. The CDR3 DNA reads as TGTGCCAGCAGCGAAGACAGAAATCAGCCCCAGCATTTT. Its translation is CASSEDRNQPQHF. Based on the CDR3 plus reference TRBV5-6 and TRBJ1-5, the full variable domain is DAGVTQSPTHLIKTRGQQVTLRCSPKSGHDTVSWYQQALGQGPQFIFQYYEEEERQRGNFPDRFSGHQFPNYSSELNVNALLLGDSALYLCASSEDRNQPQHFGDGTRLSIL.

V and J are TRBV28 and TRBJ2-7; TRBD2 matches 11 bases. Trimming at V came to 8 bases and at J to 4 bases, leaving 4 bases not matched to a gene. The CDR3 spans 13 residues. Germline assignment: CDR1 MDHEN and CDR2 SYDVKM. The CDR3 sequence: CASQGTSGYEQYF. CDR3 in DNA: TGTGCCAGCCAGGGGACTAGCGGTTACGAGCAGTACTTC.

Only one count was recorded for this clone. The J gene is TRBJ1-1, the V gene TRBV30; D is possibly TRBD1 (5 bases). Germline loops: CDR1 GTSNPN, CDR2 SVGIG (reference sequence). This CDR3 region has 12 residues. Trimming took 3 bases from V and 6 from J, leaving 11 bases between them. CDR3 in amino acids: CAWRRGWAEAFF. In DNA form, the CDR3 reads TGTGCCTGGAGAAGGGGTTGGGCTGAAGCTTTCTTT.